The 20 T cell receptor beta chains below come from one sample, sequenced in a study of T cell changes during pregnancy in multiple sclerosis. Assay: immunoSEQ multiplex PCR; the TCRdb copy retains only in-frame clones and omits some. Altogether fewer than 50,000 clones are present, roughly 93% being singletons, with the ten largest covering 6.5% to 9.5%. Sequences were derived from CD8+ T cells from peripheral blood mononuclear cells, sampled in the third trimester of pregnancy. The receptor source for this set is a female donor with multiple sclerosis, enrolled in a pregnancy study.

The CDR3 reads CASSFLSSYNEQFF. DNA for the CDR3: TGTGCCAGCAGCTTCCTGAGCTCCTACAATGAGCAGTTCTTC. The V and J genes are TRBV11-2 and TRBJ2-1, with unresolved D. Germline V gene sequence: CDR1 SGHAT, CDR2 FQNNGV. Between the trimmed V and J ends, which lost 3 bases and 0 bases, there was a span of 6 bases. The CDR3 loop spans 14 amino acids.

This rearrangement joins TRBV28 to TRBJ1-2; 7 nucleotides align to TRBD1. Germline V gene data show CDR1 as MDHEN and CDR2 as SYDVKM. With V trimmed by 4 bases and J by 0 bases, 8 bases remained unmatched. The CDR3 extends over 16 amino acids. The CDR3 region has the DNA TGTGCCAGCAGTTCGCCCGCAGACAGGGCTAACTATGGCTACACCTTC. Amino acid sequence: CASSSPADRANYGYTF.

This chain uses TRBV27 with TRBJ2-5; TRBD2 agrees at 9 bases. Germline lookup yields CDR1 MNHEY and CDR2 SMNVEV (reference sequence). This CDR3 contains 16 residues. With 3 bases clipped from V and 5 bases from J, the junction kept 10 bases outside the gene matches. CDR3 sequence: CASSFDSSGILETQYF. The DNA for the CDR3 is TGTGCCAGCAGTTTTGACTCTAGCGGGATCTTGGAGACCCAGTACTTC.

The chain combines TRBV7-2 with TRBJ2-2, with D possibly TRBD2 on 5 matching bases. In germline, CDR1 is SGHTA, CDR2 FQGNSA. CDR3 length: 13 amino acids. The V gene lost 1 base and the J gene lost 7 bases, with 7 bases spanning the gap. In nucleotides, the CDR3 is TGTGCCAGCAGCTTAGGCGGGTACGGGGAGCTGTTTTTT. It codes for CASSLGGYGELFF.

This clone was observed a single time. The J gene is TRBJ2-1, the V gene TRBV29-1; TRBD1 might be the D (6 bases). From germline, CDR1 is SQVTM and CDR2 ANQGSEA. V lost 6 bases and J 8 bases, leaving 14 bases between the germline ends. This CDR3 is 12 amino acids long. The CDR3 reads CSVGTMIDEQFF. The CDR3 DNA is TGCAGCGTCGGGACAATGATAGATGAGCAGTTCTTC.

The chain has TRBV28 and TRBJ2-1; 8 nucleotides line up with TRBD2. With V trimmed by 8 bases and J by 5 bases, 8 bases remained unmatched. There are 14 residues in the CDR3. Germline assignment: CDR1 MDHEN and CDR2 SYDVKM. This CDR3 reads CASGLAGSDNEQFF. CDR3 in DNA: TGTGCCAGCGGATTAGCGGGGTCCGACAATGAGCAGTTCTTC.

The chain combines TRBV27 with TRBJ2-3; no firm D call. Germline V lookup: CDR1 MNHEY, CDR2 SMNVEV (reference sequence). The CDR3 loop spans 11 amino acids. V lost 3 bases, J lost 6 bases, and 4 bases lay in between. The CDR3 DNA reads as TGTGCCAGCAGTTTCCAGGATACGCAGTATTTT. Its protein product is CASSFQDTQYF.

This chain links TRBV9 with TRBJ2-1; D might be TRBD2 (6 bases). The germline CDR1 and CDR2 sequences are SGDLS and YYNGEE. The CDR3 loop spans 14 amino acids. The V gene lost 0 bases and the J gene lost 5 bases, with 9 bases spanning the gap. The CDR3 region is CASSVAGAHNEQFF. CDR3 sequence (DNA): TGTGCCAGCAGCGTAGCGGGAGCCCACAATGAGCAGTTCTTC.

The chain uses TRBV6-5 and TRBJ2-5; 10 bases line up with TRBD2. Germline V gene data show CDR1 as MNHEY and CDR2 as SVGAGI. After removal of 8 bases from V and 10 bases from J, the junction contained 7 bases not matched to a gene. This CDR3 is 12 amino acids long. For the CDR3, the DNA is TGTGCCAGCGCCACTAGCGGGAAGATCCAGTACTTC. It yields the protein CASATSGKIQYF.

The gene calls are TRBV7-9 and TRBJ2-7; 8 bases map to TRBD1. The length of the CDR3 is 15 residues. The germline V gene has CDR1 SEHNR and CDR2 FQNEAQ (reference sequence). V was clipped by 6 bases and J by 3 bases; unmatched bases: 10. The CDR3 DNA sequence: TGTGCCAGCAGTAGTATTACAGGGGGAATCTACGAGCAGTACTTC. It codes for CASSSITGGIYEQYF. The full variable domain, with the rest looked up from reference TRBV7-9 and TRBJ2-7, is DTGVSQNPRHKITKRGQNVTFRCDPISEHNRLYWYRQTLGQGPEFLTYFQNEAQLEKSRLLSDRFSAERPKGSFSTLEIQRTEQGDSAMYLCASSSITGGIYEQYFGPGTRLTVT.

The V call is TRBV25-1, the J call TRBJ2-7, with D unresolved. V was shortened by 4 bases and J by 2 bases, with 9 bases between the two germline ends. The germline CDR1 and CDR2 sequences are MGHDK and SYGVNS. The length of the CDR3 is 13 residues. The DNA for the CDR3 is TGTGCCAGCAGTGTTGGCCTCCCCTACGAGCAGTACTTC. Translating gives CASSVGLPYEQYF.

The rearrangement joins TRBV5-4 to TRBJ1-4; 8 bases line up with TRBD1. CDR3 length: 14 residues. Germline loops: CDR1 SGHNT, CDR2 YYREEE (reference sequence). Germline trimming cut 4 bases from V and 6 bases from J; bases unmatched to any gene: 5. CDR3 in DNA: TGTGCCAGCAGCCTCCAGGGGGCTGATGAAAAACTGTTTTTT. This encodes CASSLQGADEKLFF.

This rearrangement joins TRBV29-1 to TRBJ2-1; a possible D gene is TRBD2 (6 bases). Looked up from germline, CDR1 is SQVTM and CDR2 is ANQGSEA. V was pared by 6 bases and J by 0 bases, with 21 bases between. This CDR3 region has 17 residues. The CDR3 sequence is CSVELPPRGFSYNEQFF. In nucleotides, the CDR3 is TGCAGCGTCGAACTCCCTCCACGGGGGTTCTCCTACAATGAGCAGTTCTTC.

The V gene is TRBV15, the J gene TRBJ2-3; tentatively, D is TRBD1 (5 bases). Germline CDR1 and CDR2: LNHNV and YYDKDF (reference sequence). The CDR3 is made up of 13 amino acids. Trimming took 6 bases from V and 0 from J, leaving 7 bases between them. CDR3 sequence (DNA): TGTGCCACCAGAACAGGAAGCACAGATACGCAGTATTTT. Protein sequence: CATRTGSTDTQYF.

The J gene is TRBJ2-5, the V gene TRBV9, with 7 bases that match TRBD2. J was trimmed by 5 bases and V by 5 bases; bases with no gene match: 9. Germline V gene data show CDR1 as SGDLS and CDR2 as YYNGEE. The CDR3 is 14 amino acids. In DNA, the CDR3 is TGTGCCAGCAGTGGGCGGGAGTTGTCGGAGACCCAGTACTTC. The encoded protein is CASSGRELSETQYF.

V gene TRBV2 combines with J gene TRBJ1-2, with D possibly matching TRBD1 (6 bases). Trimming shortened V by 2 bases and J by 3 bases, and 10 bases separated the two germline ends. This CDR3 has 14 amino acids. Germline V lookup: CDR1 SNHLY, CDR2 FYNNEI. The CDR3 sequence: CASSESGDHYGYTF. In DNA form, the CDR3 reads TGTGCCAGCAGTGAATCAGGGGATCACTATGGCTACACCTTC.

This chain connects TRBV7-9 to TRBJ2-7, with D possibly matching TRBD1 (6 bases). CDR1 is SEHNR, CDR2 FQNEAQ, per germline (reference sequence). V dropped 5 bases and J dropped 2 bases, with 13 bases sitting between them. The CDR3 runs to 14 residues. The CDR3 sequence: CASSHRQETYEQYF. CDR3 DNA sequence: TGTGCCAGCAGCCACCGACAGGAAACCTACGAGCAGTACTTC.

The chain combines TRBV11-3 with TRBJ2-2, with 7 bases that match TRBD2. Germline lookup yields CDR1 SGHNT and CDR2 YENEEA. J lost 2 bases, V lost 1 base, and 1 base had no gene match. The CDR3 runs to 15 residues. The CDR3, as DNA: TGTGCCAGCAGCTTAGGCGGGAGTAACACCGGGGAGCTGTTTTTT. The encoded protein is CASSLGGSNTGELFF.

The chain has TRBV18 and TRBJ1-5; TRBD1 is a possible D gene (5 bases). The germline CDR1 and CDR2 sequences are KGHSH and LQKENI. CDR3 length: 15 amino acids. V shed 2 bases and J shed 1 base, with 9 bases lying between them. The CDR3 sequence is CASSPGAGSNQPQHF. The CDR3 DNA sequence: TGTGCCAGCTCACCAGGTGCAGGGAGCAATCAGCCCCAGCATTTT.

The chain recombines TRBV29-1 with TRBJ1-2, with D uncertain. There are 15 residues in the CDR3. The V and J ends lost 3 bases and 2 bases respectively, with 16 bases between them. Germline assignment: CDR1 SQVTM and CDR2 ANQGSEA. Here the CDR3 DNA reads TGCAGCGTTGATGGTGGTACAGTTCCGAACTATGGCTACACCTTC. Protein product: CSVDGGTVPNYGYTF.